This record covers a single TCR beta chain. The table came from immunoSEQ multiplex PCR; TCRdb's copy has only in-frame clones and leaves some out. The table lists about 130,000 clones, roughly nine tenths of them singletons. The data belong to a study of cytomegalovirus exposure and HLA in healthy donors. Germline V gene lookup returns CDR1 KGHSH and CDR2 LQKENI. The junction had 10 bases not matched to a gene; V was cut back by 1 base and J by 5 bases. This CDR3 region has 16 residues. The chain has TRBV18 and TRBJ2-7, with TRBD1 matching 8 bases. Sequenced material: PBMCs. The origin of this receptor is a man between 25 and 39 years old in good health and CMV-seronegative. CDR3 sequence reads: CASSPLVSRDRNEQYF. CDR3 bases: TGTGCCAGCTCACCACTGGTCAGCCGGGACAGGAACGAGCAGTACTTC.